The 31 T cell receptor beta chains in this list originate from one sample, sequenced in a study of blood T cells in healthy people across ages. Sample-barcoded 5' priming and a J-beta primer mix drove a second PCR of 7 to 11 cycles. TCRdb re-called the 5' RACE reads through MiXCR, storing one row per CDR3 protein. Among around 820,000 distinct CDR3 sequences listed, around 25% were seen once. The data were also submitted as part of a second study, on T cells of mothers and their children.

The sample was blood. The receptor source for this set is a boy aged 5-17 years in good health.

This clonotype has a handful of counts. The chain uses TRBV20-1 and TRBJ2-6; D uncertain. Trimming left V 5 bases short and J 2 bases short, with 4 bases between. This CDR3 is 12 amino acids long. Germline values: CDR1 DFQATT, CDR2 SNEGSKA (reference sequence). The CDR3 coding sequence is TGCAGTGCTGGAACTGGGGCCAACGTCCTGACTTTC. As protein: CSAGTGANVLTF.

This clonotype was seen a few times. V is TRBV7-6 and J is TRBJ2-7; no firm D call. The CDR3 has 15 residues. Germline assignment: CDR1 SGHVS and CDR2 FNYEAQ. With 1 base removed from V and 3 bases from J, the gap between germline ends came to 13 bases. The CDR3 region has the DNA TGTGCCAGCAGCTTAGGCGTAGAATCATACTACGAGCAGTACTTC. Its protein is CASSLGVESYYEQYF.

The V gene is TRBV20-1, the J gene TRBJ2-7; maybe TRBD1 (5 bases). The V end lost 5 bases, the J end lost 3 bases, and 8 bases lay between the germline ends. Germline values: CDR1 DFQATT, CDR2 SNEGSKA (reference sequence). The CDR3 is made up of 11 amino acids. CDR3 residues: CSAQGIYEQYF. CDR3 coding DNA: TGCAGTGCTCAGGGTATCTACGAGCAGTACTTC.

This clonotype was detected only a few times. The chain is built from TRBV20-1 and TRBJ1-2, with D unclear. Trimming left V 2 bases short and J 1 base short, with 8 bases between. Germline V gives CDR1 DFQATT, CDR2 SNEGSKA (reference sequence). There are 13 residues in the CDR3. This CDR3 is CSARSNHNYGYTF. CDR3 sequence (DNA): TGCAGTGCTAGATCAAACCATAACTATGGCTACACCTTC.

In this sample, this clonotype turned up a few times. The V call is TRBV3-1, the J call TRBJ1-4; the match to TRBD1 covers 8 bases. The junction had 3 bases not matched to a gene; V was cut back by 1 base and J by 2 bases. Germline V gives CDR1 LGHDT, CDR2 YNNKEL (reference sequence). The CDR3 is 16 amino acids. The CDR3 DNA is TGTGCCAGCAGCCAAGCAGGGGGCGCGACTAATGAAAAACTGTTTTTT. Its translation is CASSQAGGATNEKLFF.

The gene calls are TRBV10-2 and TRBJ2-1; 7 nucleotides line up with TRBD2. V lost 5 bases to trimming and J lost 4 bases; unmatched junction nucleotides: 5. CDR3 length: 14 amino acids. The germline V gene has CDR1 WSHSY and CDR2 SAAADI. The CDR3 is CASSQSGDYNEQFF. The CDR3 nucleotides are TGCGCCAGCAGTCAGAGCGGGGATTACAATGAGCAGTTCTTC.

The chain carries TRBV7-9 and TRBJ2-4; a weak D match, TRBD1 (6 bases). With 5 bases removed from V and 8 bases from J, the gap between germline ends came to 19 bases. Germline CDR1 and CDR2: SEHNR and FQNEAQ (reference sequence). This CDR3 comprises 15 residues. CDR3 sequence reads: CASSPEGVEVYIQYF. CDR3 DNA sequence: TGTGCCAGCAGCCCCGAGGGGGTTGAAGTTTACATTCAGTACTTC.

On this clonotype itself: With a much larger clone just one base away, this may be a read error. The CDR3 carries no conserved terminal phenylalanine or tryptophan, so it likely arises from a read error. This chain joins TRBV7-9 and TRBJ1-4, with TRBD1 matching 11 bases. The J segment lost 2 bases and the V segment lost 5 bases, leaving 7 bases of the junction unmatched. CDR1 is SEHNR and CDR2 is FQNEAQ in the germline V gene (reference sequence). This CDR3 spans 17 amino acids. CDR3 protein: CASSLWTGGRTNEKLFL. The CDR3 DNA sequence: TGTGCCAGCAGCCTCTGGACAGGGGGCCGGACTAATGAAAAACTGTTTCTT.

This clonotype was seen a few times. The chain is built from TRBV6-1 and TRBJ1-2; a possible D gene is TRBD1 (5 bases). The CDR3 loop spans 12 amino acids. The germline V and J ends were trimmed by 2 bases and 9 bases, with 10 bases remaining between them. Per germline, CDR1 MNHNS and CDR2 SASEGT. Written as DNA, the CDR3 is TGTGCCAGCAGTGAAACTGGGGCGCGCTACACCTTC. This sequence encodes CASSETGARYTF.

The sample holds a few counts of this clonotype. V gene TRBV10-3 combines with J gene TRBJ2-1; D possibly matches TRBD1 or TRBD2 (5 bases each). From germline, CDR1 is ENHRY and CDR2 SYGVKD. This CDR3 has 14 residues. Trimming took 8 bases from V and 3 from J, leaving 14 bases between them. The CDR3 here is CAIGGGTYYNEQFF. The CDR3 bases are TGTGCCATCGGGGGTGGGACCTACTACAATGAGCAGTTCTTC.

The chain links TRBV7-8 to TRBJ2-5; maybe TRBD2 (5 bases). The germline V gene has CDR1 SGHVS and CDR2 FQNEAQ. This CDR3 contains 13 residues. V gave up 3 bases and J gave up 4 bases, with 9 bases separating them. The CDR3 loop is CASSFGAAETQYF. The CDR3, as DNA: TGTGCCAGCAGCTTTGGAGCGGCAGAGACCCAGTACTTC.

The chain links TRBV2 to TRBJ2-4, with D perhaps TRBD2 (5 bases). Germline V gene data show CDR1 as SNHLY and CDR2 as FYNNEI. CDR3 size: 17 residues. Deletions cut 7 bases from V and 5 bases from J, with 24 bases between. The CDR3 DNA reads as TGTGCCAGCACCCGGACTGGCGGCTACGTGAAACAAAACATTCAGTACTTC. This codes for CASTRTGGYVKQNIQYF.

This clonotype was recorded a few times. The genes are TRBV3-1 and TRBJ1-5; no clear D. CDR1 is LGHDT, CDR2 YNNKEL, per germline (reference sequence). V lost 3 bases, J lost 7 bases, and 10 bases lay in between. The CDR3 is made up of 13 amino acids. The CDR3 region has the DNA TGTGCCAGCAGCCAGGGCCGGTGGCAGCCCCAGCATTTT. Translating gives CASSQGRWQPQHF.

This clonotype occurred once. V gene TRBV7-2 combines with J gene TRBJ2-7; D tentatively reads TRBD1 or TRBD2 (5 bases each). V dropped 5 bases and J dropped 3 bases, with 20 bases sitting between them. The CDR3 extends over 16 amino acids. Per germline, CDR1 SGHTA and CDR2 FQGNSA. CDR3 DNA sequence: TGTGCCAGCAGCAATTTTATGGGGACGCCAGACTACGAGCAGTACTTC. Translated, it gives CASSNFMGTPDYEQYF.

The chain uses TRBV5-6 and TRBJ2-7, with D maybe TRBD1 (5 bases). Germline V gene lookup returns CDR1 SGHDT and CDR2 YYEEEE. CDR3 length: 13 amino acids. Trimming stripped 4 bases from V and 6 bases from J, with 14 bases between. DNA of the CDR3: TGTGCCAGCAGCGAGGCAGGGATCGGCGAGCAGTACTTC. Translated: CASSEAGIGEQYF.

This rearrangement joins TRBV4-1 to TRBJ2-5; 13 bases fit TRBD2. V was clipped by 1 base and J by 1 base; unmatched bases: 9. The CDR3 extends over 19 amino acids. CDR1 and CDR2 from the germline V gene are MGHRA and YSYEKL. CDR3 bases: TGCGCCAGCAGCCAAGGAACTAGCGGGAGGGCCCCCGCCCAAGAGACCCAGTACTTC. This codes for CASSQGTSGRAPAQETQYF.

The J gene is TRBJ2-7, the V gene TRBV12-3 or TRBV12-4, with TRBD1 identical over 11 bases. The better agreement between TRBJ2-5 and the DNA end casts doubt on the J call. The CDR3 totals 14 residues. The CDR3 spells CASSSTDRGQTQYF. CDR3 nucleotide sequence: TGTGCCAGCAGCTCTACGGACAGGGGGCAGACCCAGTACTTC.

V is TRBV11-3 and J is TRBJ1-1, with D possibly being TRBD1 (5 bases). The V gene's germline CDR1 is SGHNT and CDR2 YENEEA. The CDR3 consists of 13 residues. Trimming left V 3 bases short and J 4 bases short, with 9 bases between. The CDR3 nucleotides read TGTGCCAGCAGCTTCTCGGGGGGCACTGAAGCTTTCTTT. This codes for CASSFSGGTEAFF.

The chain employs TRBV6-1 and TRBJ1-4; D is undetermined. Germline V gene sequence: CDR1 MNHNS, CDR2 SASEGT. CDR3 length: 17 amino acids. With 4 bases removed from V and 0 bases from J, the gap between germline ends came to 15 bases. The CDR3, as DNA: TGTGCCAGCAGTGGAACGGCGGTCGGTGCAACTAATGAAAAACTGTTTTTT. Translated, it gives CASSGTAVGATNEKLFF.

V is TRBV6-6 and J is TRBJ2-5; tentative D call: TRBD1 (7 bases). Gene TRBJ2-1 matches the end of the DNA better, so the J call may be wrong. CDR1 and CDR2 from the germline V gene are MNHNY and SVGAGI (reference sequence). This CDR3 region has 13 residues. CDR3: CASLGGSGGEQFF. The CDR3 DNA sequence: TGTGCCAGCTTGGGAGGATCAGGGGGTGAGCAGTTCTTC.

This clonotype was seen a few times. The V call is TRBV20-1, the J call TRBJ2-7; 7 nucleotides line up with TRBD2. The J segment lost 4 bases and the V segment lost 1 base, leaving 4 bases of the junction unmatched. CDR3 length: 13 amino acids. Germline CDR1 and CDR2: DFQATT and SNEGSKA (reference sequence). The CDR3 nucleotides are TGCAGTGCTAGAGGGACTAGTGCGTACGAGCAGTACTTC. Its translation is CSARGTSAYEQYF.

Written as DNA, the CDR3 is TGTGCCAGCAGCTTAGCGTCGGGACTAGCGGGAGTCGATGAGCAGTTCTTC. This codes for CASSLASGLAGVDEQFF. This chain uses TRBV7-9 with TRBJ2-1, with 14 nucleotides matching TRBD2. Germline V CDR1 and CDR2: SEHNR, FQNEAQ (reference sequence). This CDR3 has 17 amino acids. Trimming cost V 0 bases and J 8 bases; bases outside gene matches: 6.

This clonotype was counted a few times. V is TRBV18 and J is TRBJ2-1, with 11 bases lining up with TRBD2. This CDR3 has 17 residues. Germline CDR1 is KGHSH and CDR2 is LQKENI. V lost 5 bases and J lost 0; bases outside the gene matches: 6. The CDR3 region has the DNA TGTGCCAGCTCAGCCGGGACTAGCGGCAGCTCCTACAATGAGCAGTTCTTC. Translated, it gives CASSAGTSGSSYNEQFF. Full variable domain (outside the CDR3, taken from reference TRBV18 and TRBJ2-1): NAGVMQNPRHLVRRRGQEARLRCSPMKGHSHVYWYRQLPEEGLKFMVYLQKENIIDESGMPKERFSAEFPKEGPSILRIQQVVRGDSAAYFCASSAGTSGSSYNEQFFGPGTRLTVL.

The chain combines TRBV20-1 with TRBJ2-1; 9 bases agree with TRBD2. V lost 7 bases to trimming and J lost 4 bases; unmatched junction nucleotides: 5. Germline CDR1 DFQATT, CDR2 SNEGSKA (reference sequence). The CDR3 runs to 13 residues. The CDR3 spells CSVRTSEYNEQFF. CDR3 bases: TGCAGTGTAAGGACTAGCGAATACAATGAGCAGTTCTTC.

This clonotype was seen a few times. The chain carries TRBV4-2 and TRBJ1-4; TRBD1 matches at 10 bases. Germline V CDR1 and CDR2: LGHNA, YNFKEQ. V shed 5 bases and J 1 base; nucleotides not matched to a gene: 1. The CDR3 has 15 amino acids. As DNA, the CDR3 is TGTGCCAGCAGCGGGGACAGGGGAACTAATGAAAAACTGTTTTTT. This gives the protein CASSGDRGTNEKLFF.

The rearrangement links TRBV5-1 to TRBJ1-2, with a tentative D call TRBD1 (6 bases). Trimming pared 4 bases from V and 8 bases from J, leaving 18 bases between. Germline lookup yields CDR1 SGHRS and CDR2 YFSETQ. The CDR3 extends over 14 amino acids. This chain's CDR3 is CASSREVGGRGYTF. DNA for the CDR3: TGCGCCAGCAGCAGAGAGGTCGGGGGCAGAGGCTACACCTTC.

This clonotype appeared a few times. The V and J genes are TRBV3-1 and TRBJ2-1, with unresolved D. Per germline, CDR1 LGHDT and CDR2 YNNKEL (reference sequence). V lost 1 base, J lost 0 bases, and 10 bases lay in between. The CDR3 runs to 16 residues. The CDR3: CASSQAERLSYNEQFF. In DNA form, the CDR3 reads TGTGCCAGCAGCCAAGCCGAGCGACTCTCCTACAATGAGCAGTTCTTC.

The chain has TRBV9 and TRBJ2-3; no firm D call. The V gene's germline CDR1 is SGDLS and CDR2 YYNGEE. Trimming cost V 0 bases and J 5 bases, with 4 bases left between them. The length of the CDR3 is 12 residues. CDR3: CASSVEGDTQYF. The CDR3 nucleotides read TGTGCCAGCAGCGTAGAGGGAGATACGCAGTATTTT.

The chain recombines TRBV25-1 with TRBJ1-4, with 7 bases lining up with TRBD1. In germline, CDR1 is MGHDK, CDR2 SYGVNS. The CDR3 covers 15 residues. The V gene end was trimmed by 5 bases and the J gene end by 8 bases; junction bases not matched to a gene: 11. The CDR3 DNA follows: TGTGCCAGCAGTAGCAACAGGGGAAATTGGGAAAAACTGTTTTTT. Amino acid sequence: CASSSNRGNWEKLFF.

This clonotype was picked up a small number of times. CDR3 nucleotide sequence: TGTGCCAGCAGCTTAAGACTATGGCTAGCGGGAGGCAACGGGGAGCTGTTTTTT. This codes for CASSLRLWLAGGNGELFF. This sequence joins TRBV7-2 and TRBJ2-2; 11 nucleotides line up with TRBD2. With V trimmed by 2 bases and J by 7 bases, 12 bases remained unmatched. CDR3 length: 18 amino acids. CDR1 and CDR2 from the germline V gene are SGHTA and FQGNSA.

This clonotype showed up just a few times. The chain couples TRBV28 to TRBJ2-5, with TRBD2 matching 7 bases. This CDR3 is built from 16 residues. Germline CDR1 reads MDHEN; CDR2 reads SYDVKM. J lost 4 bases, V lost 3 bases, and 11 bases had no gene match. The CDR3 DNA sequence: TGTGCCAGCAGTTTTACGACCCCCGGGGAGGGAGAGACCCAGTACTTC. Protein product: CASSFTTPGEGETQYF. The full variable domain, completed using reference TRBV28 and TRBJ2-5, is DVKVTQSSRYLVKRTGEKVFLECVQDMDHENMFWYRQDPGLGLRLIYFSYDVKMKEKGDIPEGYSVSREKKERFSLILESASTNQTSMYLCASSFTTPGEGETQYFGPGTRLLVL.